These T cell receptor beta chains were read from a single sample in a study of T cell changes during pregnancy in multiple sclerosis. TCRdb's copy holds only in-frame clones and misses some; the assay was immunoSEQ multiplex PCR. The data contain roughly 90,000 clones, approximately 89% of them seen just once; the ten biggest clones take up 0.9% to 0.95%. Sequences were derived from peripheral blood, sampled before pregnancy. Receptors were obtained from a female donor with multiple sclerosis, enrolled in a pregnancy study. CDR3s include the opening cysteine and the closing phenylalanine or tryptophan. Fields, in order: D gene, V gene, clone size, J gene, CDR3 DNA, CDR3 protein. A D gene is named only where the DNA matches it firmly. Clone size, where shown, is once, few, many, or a class for clones that have expanded.

-,TRBV5-1,-,TRBJ2-3,TGCGCCAGCAGCCCCCCATCGGGTACGCAGTATTTT,CASSPPSGTQYF
-,TRBV7-6,-,TRBJ1-5,TGTGCCAGCAGCTTAGGGGCAGTTAATCAGCCCCAGCATTTT,CASSLGAVNQPQHF
-,TRBV18,-,TRBJ1-1,TGTGCCAGCTCCGTGACGGGATCGAACACTGAAGCTTTCTTT,CASSVTGSNTEAFF
-,TRBV2,-,TRBJ2-7,TGTGCCAGCAGCGCAACATTTCCCTACGAGCAGTACTTC,CASSATFPYEQYF
TRBD2,TRBV18,-,TRBJ2-1,TGTGCCAGCTCACCACCGAGAGCGGGAGTTTACAATGAGCAGTTCTTC,CASSPPRAGVYNEQFF
-,TRBV12-5,once,TRBJ1-1,TGTGCTAGTGGCAAGGGGCAGGGTTACAGGAACACTGAAGCTTTCTTT,CASGKGQGYRNTEAFF
-,TRBV18,-,TRBJ2-2,TGTGCCAGCTCAACTGCAGGGATGAACACCGGGGAGCTGTTTTTT,CASSTAGMNTGELFF
-,TRBV7-6,-,TRBJ2-7,TGTGCCAGCAGCTTAGCGTTCGGGTTCGAGCAGTACTTC,CASSLAFGFEQYF
-,TRBV4-1,-,TRBJ1-1,TGCGCCAGCAGCCAAGACGGAGGGCTTCTCATGAACACTGAAGCTTTCTTT,CASSQDGGLLMNTEAFF
-,TRBV7-9,few,TRBJ1-2,TGTGCCAGCTCCTCTGAGGGTTATGGCTACACCTTC,CASSSEGYGYTF
TRBD1,TRBV5-1,-,TRBJ1-2,TGCGCCAGCAGCAAAGGGGACAGAGACTATGGCTACACCTTC,CASSKGDRDYGYTF
-,TRBV9,-,TRBJ1-2,TGTGCCAGCAGCCAGACAGGTTTTAGCGGCTACACCTTC,CASSQTGFSGYTF
-,TRBV7-9,-,TRBJ1-1,TGTGCCAGCAGCCCGCCACCCAGGGGCGAAGCTTTCTTT,CASSPPPRGEAFF
-,TRBV7-3,once,TRBJ2-1,TGTGCCAGCAGCCCCACTCCATCGTTCATGAGCTCCTACAATGAGCAGTTCTTC,CASSPTPSFMSSYNEQFF
-,TRBV6-8,-,TRBJ1-5,TGTGCCAGCAGTATATTCGGGGGCAATCAGCCCCAGCATTTT,CASSIFGGNQPQHF
-,TRBV7-9,-,TRBJ2-7,TGTGCCAGCAGCCCCGAGACACTCTACGAGCAGTACTTC,CASSPETLYEQYF
-,TRBV11-2,few,TRBJ1-1,TGTGCCAGCAGCTATACGAGGAACACTGAAGCTTTCTTT,CASSYTRNTEAFF
-,TRBV6-4,-,TRBJ2-4,TGTGCCAGCAGTGTCTCTAGGGGCCAAAACATTCAGTACTTC,CASSVSRGQNIQYF
-,TRBV7-8,once,TRBJ1-3,TGTGCCAGCAGCTTAGTACAGGCGGGGGGAAACACCATATATTTT,CASSLVQAGGNTIYF
TRBD1,TRBV10-3,-,TRBJ2-7,TGTGCCATCAGTGGGACAGGGAGCTCCTACGAGCAGTACTTC,CAISGTGSSYEQYF
TRBD2,TRBV4-2,-,TRBJ2-1,TGTGCCAGCAGCCAAGATCGGAGCGGGGGGTTGTACAATGAGCAGTTCTTC,CASSQDRSGGLYNEQFF